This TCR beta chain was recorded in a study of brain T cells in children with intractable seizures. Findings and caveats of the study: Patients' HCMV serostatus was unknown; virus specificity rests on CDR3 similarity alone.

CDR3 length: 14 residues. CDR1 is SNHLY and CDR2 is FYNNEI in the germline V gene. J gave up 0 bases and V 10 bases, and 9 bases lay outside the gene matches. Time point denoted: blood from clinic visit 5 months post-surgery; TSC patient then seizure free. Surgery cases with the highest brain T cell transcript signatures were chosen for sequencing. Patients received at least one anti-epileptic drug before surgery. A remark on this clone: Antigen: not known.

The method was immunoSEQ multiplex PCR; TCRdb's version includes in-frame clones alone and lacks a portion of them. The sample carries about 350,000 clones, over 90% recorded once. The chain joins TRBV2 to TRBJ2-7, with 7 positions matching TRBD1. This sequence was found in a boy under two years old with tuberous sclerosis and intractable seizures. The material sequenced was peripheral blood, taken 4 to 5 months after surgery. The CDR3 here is CATAYRGLSYEQYF. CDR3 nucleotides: TGTGCCACCGCCTACAGGGGCCTCTCCTACGAGCAGTACTTC.